This T cell receptor (beta chain) was identified during a study of OX40 agonist ivuxolimab in advanced cancers. A note on the overall study: Ivuxolimab was an agonistic, fully human IgG2 monoclonal antibody directed against OX40 (CD134), a costimulatory receptor. Intravenous ivuxolimab was administered to patients every 2 weeks at six dose levels: 0.01, 0.1, 0.3, 1.5, 3 and 10 mg/kg. Among the 50 to 55 dose-escalation patients, approximately 20 had hepatocellular carcinoma, approximately 15 melanoma, 9 renal cell carcinoma and 9 head and neck cancer. The dose-escalation cohort was roughly 80% male with a mean age of approximately 60 years, ranging from roughly 20 to 80. Prior anti-PD-1, anti-PD-L1 or anti-CTLA-4 therapy was permitted, and roughly two fifths of dose-escalation patients had received checkpoint inhibitors. Three dose-escalation patients achieved partial responses, one with hepatocellular carcinoma and two with cutaneous melanoma. Peripheral TCRbeta sequencing was intended to test whether TCR sequence diversity was altered and clonal T-cell expansion was caused by ivuxolimab. The paper covers the monotherapy dose-escalation part of the phase I ivuxolimab trial, which included N of about 50 patients.

The trial excluded patients who had a history of autoimmune disease or who were on systemic immunosuppression. In every dose cohort, peripheral blood was drawn for TCR sequencing at baseline, cycle 4 day 1, and cycle 7 day 1. The samples were drawn from a first-in-human, open-label, multicenter phase I dose-escalation trial of ivuxolimab. Adults with locally advanced or metastatic head and neck squamous cell, hepatocellular, melanoma or renal cell carcinoma were enrolled in the trial. Before TCR sequencing, CD4+ T cells and CD8+ T cells were sorted from peripheral blood as separate populations. To sequence the TCRbeta CDR3 region, genomic DNA was isolated from the sorted cells. The immunoSEQ Assay was used for sequencing of TCRbeta CDR3 regions. TCRdb's version of the immuneACCESS table is confined to in-frame rearrangements and falls short of the full clone set. An unresolved V gene accounts for under half of the shortfall where checked; the remainder is of unknown origin. Here the sample has tens of thousands of clones; about 90% occur a single time. Nearly 15% of the sample is taken by the ten largest.

This clone showed up just once. The specificity of this receptor is unknown. Base qualities are missing; no much larger clone stands one base away. The study at large found these results: In the 0.1-3.0 mg/kg groups, partial responders were among the patients with the lowest normalized peripheral clonal expansion, particularly in CD8+ T cells. At doses of 0.1 to 3.0 mg/kg, clonal expansion of both CD4+ and CD8+ T cells in blood was seen between baseline and week 6. Low levels of normalized T-cell clonal expansion were also seen in some patients who did not respond. Antigen specificity was not determined for the clonally expanded peripheral T cells. After ivuxolimab, more expanded clones were found on average in CD8+ T cells than in CD4+ T cells.

The CDR3 goes from the cysteine to the phenylalanine over 16 residues. The DNA shown is the 48-base CDR3, in frame from base 1. Based on the germline V gene, the CDR1 and CDR2 sequences are SGHAT and FQNNGV. The germline V and J ends show losses of 3 bases and 6 bases respectively, and no gene match explains 6 bases of the junction. In this chain, TRBV11-2 is recombined with TRBJ2-1, with 12 bases aligning to TRBD2. The origin of this receptor is an adult with an advanced solid tumor such as melanoma, head and neck, liver or kidney cancer. The sample here was CD4+ or CD8+ T cells sorted from blood, taken in a trial of the OX40 agonist ivuxolimab. The CDR3 region reads CASSFLTSGGPNEQFF. The nucleotide sequence is TGTGCCAGCAGCTTCTTGACTAGCGGGGGACCCAATGAGCAGTTCTTC.